This T cell receptor beta chain appears in the sequencing data of a study of shared clonotypes between healthy human individuals. V shed 3 bases and J 3 bases; nucleotides not matched to a gene: 6. The CDR3 is 17 residues long. Germline CDR1 is MGHRA and CDR2 is YSYEKL. The repertoire was sequenced with immunoSEQ multiplex PCR; TCRdb's copy has only in-frame clones and lacks some. The data hold nearly 750,000 clones, with 72% observed a single time. This sequence joins TRBV4-1 and TRBJ2-6, with TRBD1 matching over 9 bases. The source material was memory CD4+ T cells sorted from blood. Noted subset: CD45RA-negative fraction. The sequence came from a woman aged 25 to 39 in good health. The CDR3 DNA follows: TGCGCCAGCAGCCACAAGACAGGGGGTGGTGGGGCCAACGTCCTGACTTTC. Encoded protein: CASSHKTGGGGANVLTF.